This T cell receptor (beta chain) emerged from a study of blood T cell repertoires in COVID-19. After removal of 6 bases from V and 9 bases from J, the junction contained 6 bases not matched to a gene. The CDR3 is 14 residues long. CDR1 KGHSH and CDR2 LQKENI come from the germline V gene. The assay was immunoSEQ multiplex PCR, and TCRdb's table has in-frame clones only and misses some. The data show around 700,000 clones, around 89% seen once. The TCR originated in a woman between 18 and 29 years old with acute or convalescent COVID-19. The chain carries TRBV18 and TRBJ1-6; 9 nucleotides match TRBD1. The specimen sequenced was peripheral blood. CDR3 DNA sequence: TGTGCCAGCTCCTCCGAGACAGGGGGTTCACCCCTCCACTTT. Translating gives CASSSETGGSPLHF.